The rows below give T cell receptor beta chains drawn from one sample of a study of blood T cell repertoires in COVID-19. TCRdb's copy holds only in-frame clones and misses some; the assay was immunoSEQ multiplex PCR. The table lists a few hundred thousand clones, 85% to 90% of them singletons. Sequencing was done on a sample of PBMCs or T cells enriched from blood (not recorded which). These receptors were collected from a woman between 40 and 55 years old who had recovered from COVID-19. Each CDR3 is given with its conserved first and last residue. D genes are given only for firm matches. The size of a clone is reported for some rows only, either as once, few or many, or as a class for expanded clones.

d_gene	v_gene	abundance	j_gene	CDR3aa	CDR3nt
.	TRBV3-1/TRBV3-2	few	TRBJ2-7	CASSQETLGSYEQYF	TGTGCCAGCAGCCAAGAGACACTAGGCTCCTACGAGCAGTACTTC
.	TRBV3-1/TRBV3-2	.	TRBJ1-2	CASSAQGGFDGYTF	TGTGCCAGCAGCGCACAGGGTGGTTTTGATGGCTACACCTTC
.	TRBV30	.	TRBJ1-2	CAGIGDPYGYTF	TGTGCCGGTATAGGGGATCCCTATGGCTACACCTTC
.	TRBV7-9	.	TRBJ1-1	CASSSKQSNTEAFF	TGTGCCAGCAGCTCTAAACAGTCCAACACTGAAGCTTTCTTT
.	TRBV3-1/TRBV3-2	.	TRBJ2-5	CASSQVRAGTQYF	TGTGCCAGCAGCCAAGTACGAGCTGGGACCCAGTACTTC
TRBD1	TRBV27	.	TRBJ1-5	CASSSLPLPSGTGESNQPQHF	TGTGCCAGCAGTTCTCTACCATTACCCTCCGGGACAGGGGAAAGCAATCAGCCCCAGCATTTT
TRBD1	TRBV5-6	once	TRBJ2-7	CASSRGQGFYEQYF	TGTGCCAGCAGCCGGGGACAGGGGTTCTACGAGCAGTACTTC
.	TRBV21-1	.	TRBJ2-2	CASPDSNTGELFF	TGTGCCAGCCCGGACTCTAACACCGGGGAGCTGTTTTTT
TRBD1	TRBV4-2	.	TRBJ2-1	CASSRGTGASQSDEQFF	TGTGCCAGCAGCCGCGGGACAGGGGCCTCTCAGTCAGATGAGCAGTTCTTC
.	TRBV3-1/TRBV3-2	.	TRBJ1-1	CASRLDRNTEAFF	TGTGCCAGCAGACTTGACAGGAACACTGAAGCTTTCTTT
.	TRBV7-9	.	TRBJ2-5	CASSSTRTTRFETQYF	TGTGCCAGCAGCTCAACCCGGACTACACGATTCGAGACCCAGTACTTC
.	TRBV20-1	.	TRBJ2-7	CSARSGLEQYF	TGCAGTGCTAGAAGTGGGCTCGAGCAGTACTTC